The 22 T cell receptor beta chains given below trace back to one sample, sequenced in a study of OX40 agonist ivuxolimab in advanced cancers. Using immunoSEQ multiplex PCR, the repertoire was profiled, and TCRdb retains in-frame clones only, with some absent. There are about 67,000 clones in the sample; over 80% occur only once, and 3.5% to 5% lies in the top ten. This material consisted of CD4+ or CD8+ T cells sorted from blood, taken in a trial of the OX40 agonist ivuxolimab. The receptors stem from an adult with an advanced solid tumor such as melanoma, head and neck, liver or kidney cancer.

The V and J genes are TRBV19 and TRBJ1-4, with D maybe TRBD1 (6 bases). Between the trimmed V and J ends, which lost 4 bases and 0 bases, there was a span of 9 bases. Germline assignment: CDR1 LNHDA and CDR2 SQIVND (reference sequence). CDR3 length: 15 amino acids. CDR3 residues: CASSTRGATNEKLFF. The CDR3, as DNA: TGTGCCAGTAGTACCAGGGGTGCAACTAATGAAAAACTGTTTTTT.

CDR3 bases: TGTGCCAGCAGTTACGGAGGGGGGAACACTGAAGCTTTCTTT. Protein product: CASSYGGGNTEAFF. V usage is TRBV6-5 and J usage is TRBJ1-1; possible D gene TRBD1, 6 bases. This CDR3 region has 14 residues. Trimming took 2 bases from V and 1 from J, leaving 8 bases between them. Germline loops: CDR1 MNHEY, CDR2 SVGAGI.

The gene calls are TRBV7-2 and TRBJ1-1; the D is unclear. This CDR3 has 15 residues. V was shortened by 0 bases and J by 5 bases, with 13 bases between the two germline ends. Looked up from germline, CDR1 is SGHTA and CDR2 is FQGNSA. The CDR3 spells CASSLALGSRTEAFF. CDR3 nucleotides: TGTGCCAGCAGCTTAGCGCTGGGTTCGAGGACTGAAGCTTTCTTT.

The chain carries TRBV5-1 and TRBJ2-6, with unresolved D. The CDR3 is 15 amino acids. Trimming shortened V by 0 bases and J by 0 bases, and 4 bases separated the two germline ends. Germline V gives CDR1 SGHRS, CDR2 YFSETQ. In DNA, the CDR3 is TGCGCCAGCAGCTTGGGCCCCTCTGGGGCCAACGTCCTGACTTTC. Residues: CASSLGPSGANVLTF. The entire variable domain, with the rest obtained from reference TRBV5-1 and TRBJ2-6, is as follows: KAGVTQTPRYLIKTRGQQVTLSCSPISGHRSVSWYQQTPGQGLQFLFEYFSETQRNKGNFPGRFSGRQFSNSRSEMNVSTLELGDSALYLCASSLGPSGANVLTFGAGSRLTVL.

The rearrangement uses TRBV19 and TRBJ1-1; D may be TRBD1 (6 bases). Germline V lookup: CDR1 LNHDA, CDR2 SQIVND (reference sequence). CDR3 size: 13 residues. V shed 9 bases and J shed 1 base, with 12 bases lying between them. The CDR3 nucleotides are TGTGCCAGCAAAACGACAGGGAACACTGAAGCTTTCTTT. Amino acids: CASKTTGNTEAFF.

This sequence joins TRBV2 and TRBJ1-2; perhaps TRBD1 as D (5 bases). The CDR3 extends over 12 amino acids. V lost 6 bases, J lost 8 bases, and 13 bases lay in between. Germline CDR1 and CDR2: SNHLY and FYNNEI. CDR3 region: CASRSTGFGYTF. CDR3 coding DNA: TGTGCCAGCAGAAGTACAGGTTTCGGCTACACCTTC.

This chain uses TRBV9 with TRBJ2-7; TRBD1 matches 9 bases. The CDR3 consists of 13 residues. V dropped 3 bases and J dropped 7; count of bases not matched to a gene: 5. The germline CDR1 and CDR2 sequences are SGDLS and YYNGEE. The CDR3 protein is CASSGTGAREQYF. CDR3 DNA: TGTGCCAGCAGCGGGACAGGGGCGAGGGAGCAGTACTTC.

The CDR3 reads CASSYTRESGYTF. In DNA, the CDR3 is TGTGCCAGCAGCTATACCCGGGAGTCTGGCTACACCTTC. The V call is TRBV5-5, the J call TRBJ1-2; no reliable D call. V was cut by 3 bases and J by 7 bases, with 13 bases left in between. The CDR3 runs to 13 residues. Germline CDR1 reads SGHKS; CDR2 reads YYEKEE (reference sequence).

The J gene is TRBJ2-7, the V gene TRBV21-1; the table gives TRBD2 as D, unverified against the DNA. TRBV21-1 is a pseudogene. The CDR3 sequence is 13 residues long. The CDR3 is CASPSGSSYEQYF. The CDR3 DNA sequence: TGTGCCAGCCCGAGCGGGAGCTCCTACGAGCAGTACTTC.

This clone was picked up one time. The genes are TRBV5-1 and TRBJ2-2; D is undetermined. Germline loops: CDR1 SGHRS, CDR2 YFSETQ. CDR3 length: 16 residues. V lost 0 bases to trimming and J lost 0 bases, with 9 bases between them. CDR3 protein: CASSLVPVANTGELFF. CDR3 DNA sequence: TGCGCCAGCAGCTTGGTTCCGGTCGCGAACACCGGGGAGCTGTTTTTT.

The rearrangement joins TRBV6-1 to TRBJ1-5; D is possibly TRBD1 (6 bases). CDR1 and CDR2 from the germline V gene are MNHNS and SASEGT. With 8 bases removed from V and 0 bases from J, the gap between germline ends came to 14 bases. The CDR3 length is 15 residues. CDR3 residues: CASWYTGYSNQPQHF. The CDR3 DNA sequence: TGTGCCAGCTGGTACACAGGGTATAGCAATCAGCCCCAGCATTTT.

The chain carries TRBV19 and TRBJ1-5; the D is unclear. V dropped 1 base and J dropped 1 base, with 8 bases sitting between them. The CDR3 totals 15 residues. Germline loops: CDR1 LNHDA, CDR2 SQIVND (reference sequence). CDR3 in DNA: TGTGCCAGTAGTATAGGGGTAAGAAGCAATCAGCCCCAGCATTTT. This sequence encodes CASSIGVRSNQPQHF.

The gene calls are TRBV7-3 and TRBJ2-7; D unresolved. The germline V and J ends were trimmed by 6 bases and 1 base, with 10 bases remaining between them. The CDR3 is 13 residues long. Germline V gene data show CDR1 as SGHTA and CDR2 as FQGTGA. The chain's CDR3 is CASRKALSYEQYF. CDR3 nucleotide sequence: TGTGCCAGCAGAAAGGCCCTTTCCTACGAGCAGTACTTC.

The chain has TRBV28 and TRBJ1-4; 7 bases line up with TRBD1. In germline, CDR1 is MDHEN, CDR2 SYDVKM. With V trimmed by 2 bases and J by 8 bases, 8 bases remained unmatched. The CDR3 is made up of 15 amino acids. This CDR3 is CASSLEGRGKEKLFF. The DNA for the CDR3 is TGTGCCAGCAGTTTAGAGGGCAGGGGGAAGGAAAAACTGTTTTTT.

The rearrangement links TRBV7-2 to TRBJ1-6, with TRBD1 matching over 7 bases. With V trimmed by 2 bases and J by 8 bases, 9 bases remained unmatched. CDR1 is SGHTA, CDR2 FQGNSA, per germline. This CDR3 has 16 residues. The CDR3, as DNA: TGTGCCAGCAGCTTATGGCAGGGGGTAGGGGATTCACCCCTCCACTTT. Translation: CASSLWQGVGDSPLHF.

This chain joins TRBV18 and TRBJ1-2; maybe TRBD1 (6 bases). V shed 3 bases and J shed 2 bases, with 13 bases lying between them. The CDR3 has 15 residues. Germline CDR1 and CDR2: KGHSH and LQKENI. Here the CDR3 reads CASSPRQADNYGYTF. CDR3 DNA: TGTGCCAGCTCACCGAGACAGGCCGACAACTATGGCTACACCTTC.

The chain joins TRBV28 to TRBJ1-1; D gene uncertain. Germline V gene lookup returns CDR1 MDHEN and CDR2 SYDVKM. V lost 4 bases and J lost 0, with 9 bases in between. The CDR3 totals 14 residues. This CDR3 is CASSSSGMNTEAFF. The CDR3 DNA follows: TGTGCCAGCAGTTCCTCAGGCATGAACACTGAAGCTTTCTTT.

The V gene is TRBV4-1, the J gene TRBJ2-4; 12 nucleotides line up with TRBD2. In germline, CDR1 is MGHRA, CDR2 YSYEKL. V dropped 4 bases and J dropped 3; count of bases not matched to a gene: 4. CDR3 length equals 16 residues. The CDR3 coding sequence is TGCGCCAGCAGCCCTAGACTAGCGGGAGTCAAAAACATTCAGTACTTC. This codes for CASSPRLAGVKNIQYF.

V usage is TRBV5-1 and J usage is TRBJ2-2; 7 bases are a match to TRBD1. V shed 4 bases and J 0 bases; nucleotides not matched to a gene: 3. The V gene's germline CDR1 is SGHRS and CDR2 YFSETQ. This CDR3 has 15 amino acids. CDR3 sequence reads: CASSVDRANTGELFF. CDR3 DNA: TGCGCCAGCAGCGTCGACAGGGCGAACACCGGGGAGCTGTTTTTT.

CDR3 residues: CASSSGQVYTGELFF. Written as DNA, the CDR3 is TGTGCCAGCAGCTCCGGACAGGTCTACACCGGGGAGCTGTTTTTT. V usage is TRBV11-2 and J usage is TRBJ2-2; TRBD1 agrees at 7 bases. CDR3 length: 15 amino acids. The trim removed 4 bases at V and 3 bases at J, leaving 5 bases unmatched. Germline assignment: CDR1 SGHAT and CDR2 FQNNGV. Filled out from reference TRBV11-2 and TRBJ2-2, the complete variable domain reads EAGVAQSPRYKIIEKRQSVAFWCNPISGHATLYWYQQILGQGPKLLIQFQNNGVVDDSQLPKDRFSAERLKGVDSTLKIQPAKLEDSAVYLCASSSGQVYTGELFFGEGSRLTVL.

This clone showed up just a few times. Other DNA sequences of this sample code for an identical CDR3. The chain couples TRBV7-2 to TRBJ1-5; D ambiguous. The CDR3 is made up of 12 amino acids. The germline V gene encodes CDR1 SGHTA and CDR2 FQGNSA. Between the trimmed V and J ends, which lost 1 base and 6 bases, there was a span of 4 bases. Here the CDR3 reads CASSLVGQPQHF. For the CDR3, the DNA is TGTGCCAGCAGCTTAGTTGGTCAGCCCCAGCATTTT.

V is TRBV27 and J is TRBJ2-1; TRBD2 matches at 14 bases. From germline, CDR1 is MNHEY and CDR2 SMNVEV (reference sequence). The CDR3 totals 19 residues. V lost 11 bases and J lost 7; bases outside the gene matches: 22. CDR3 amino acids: CASGETSGRASVAENEQFF. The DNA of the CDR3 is TGTGCCTCGGGGGAGACTAGCGGGAGGGCCAGTGTGGCGGAGAATGAGCAGTTCTTC.